Here is one TCR beta chain with its context. Its antigen is unknown. Using a J-beta primer mix together with a sample-barcoded 5' primer, a second PCR was run for 7 to 11 cycles. TCRdb reprocessed the 5' RACE reads via MiXCR and lists one record per CDR3 protein. The data contain 850,000 or so distinct CDR3 sequences, 29% of them seen just once; the ten biggest clones take up roughly 17%. The donors, healthy Caucasians from Russia, were aged roughly 6 to 90. CDR1 is MNHNS, CDR2 SASEGT, per germline. Unmatched junction bases numbered 18, after V lost 6 bases and J lost 1 base. The CDR3 length is 19 residues. The data derive from a study of blood T cells in healthy people across ages. Turning to the study itself: Using template switching, researchers captured about one barcoded beta molecule for each two T cells. Study results and limitations: Possibly confounding the expanded clonotype changes was the fact that donor CMV status was unknown.

Sequenced input: blood. This clonotype originated in a woman aged 80 or over in good health. This chain links TRBV6-1 with TRBJ2-1, with 7 nucleotides matching TRBD2. CDR3 coding DNA: TGTGCCAGCAGGGGAGGTGAGACAGCCTCGCGGGGGTCCTACAATGAGCAGTTCTTC. This sequence encodes CASRGGETASRGSYNEQFF.